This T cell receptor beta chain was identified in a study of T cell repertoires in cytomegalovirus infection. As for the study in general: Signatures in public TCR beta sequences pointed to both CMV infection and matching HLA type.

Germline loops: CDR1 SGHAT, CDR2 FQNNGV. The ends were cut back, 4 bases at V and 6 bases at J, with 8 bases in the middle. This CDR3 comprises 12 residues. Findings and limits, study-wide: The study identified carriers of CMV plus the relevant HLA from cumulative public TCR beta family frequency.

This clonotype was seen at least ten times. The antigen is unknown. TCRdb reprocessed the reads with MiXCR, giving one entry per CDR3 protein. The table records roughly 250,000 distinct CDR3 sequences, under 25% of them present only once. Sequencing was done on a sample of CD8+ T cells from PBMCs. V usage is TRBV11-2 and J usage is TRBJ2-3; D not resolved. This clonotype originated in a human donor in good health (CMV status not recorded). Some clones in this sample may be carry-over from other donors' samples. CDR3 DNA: TGTGCCAGCAGCTCGCATTCGGATACGCAGTATTTT. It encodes CASSSHSDTQYF.